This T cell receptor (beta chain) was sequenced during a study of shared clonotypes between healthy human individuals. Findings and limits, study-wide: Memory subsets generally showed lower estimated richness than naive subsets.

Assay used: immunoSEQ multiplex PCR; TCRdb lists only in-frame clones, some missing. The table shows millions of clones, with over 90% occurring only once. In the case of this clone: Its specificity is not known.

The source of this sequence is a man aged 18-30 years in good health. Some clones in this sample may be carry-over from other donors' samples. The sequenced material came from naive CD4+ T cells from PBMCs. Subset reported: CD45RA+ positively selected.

CDR3 loop: CASSLVGQGAYEQYF. DNA for the CDR3: TGCGCCAGCAGCTTGGTTGGGCAGGGGGCCTACGAGCAGTACTTC. V gene TRBV5-1 combines with J gene TRBJ2-7, with 7 bases matching TRBD1. The CDR3 has 15 residues. Germline V gene sequence: CDR1 SGHRS, CDR2 YFSETQ. V was pared by 0 bases and J by 2 bases, with 5 bases of the junction left unmatched. The full variable domain, completed using reference TRBV5-1 and TRBJ2-7, is KAGVTQTPRYLIKTRGQQVTLSCSPISGHRSVSWYQQTPGQGLQFLFEYFSETQRNKGNFPGRFSGRQFSNSRSEMNVSTLELGDSALYLCASSLVGQGAYEQYFGPGTRLTVT.